This T cell receptor beta chain was captured by sequencing in a study of cytomegalovirus exposure and HLA in healthy donors. Overall study results and limits: Most TCR sequences were seen very rarely across donors, but some public TCRs occurred in many. In most subjects, TCR beta sequences reportedly gave accurate predictions of HLA-A and HLA-B alleles.

About this clone itself: Its antigen is not known.

The CDR3 extends over 10 amino acids. Germline V gene data show CDR1 as SQVTM and CDR2 as ANQGSEA. V was trimmed by 5 bases and J by 6 bases, leaving 7 bases between them. 13 Jbeta primers and 60 Vbeta primers were used for the PCR. This table comes from immunoSEQ multiplex PCR, and its TCRdb copy is limited to in-frame clones, with some not included. The table records about 130,000 clones, about 82% of them present only once. The source of this sequence is a boy between 10 and 17 years old in good health and CMV-seronegative. The sample consisted of PBMCs. This chain uses TRBV29-1 with TRBJ1-1, with a tentative D call TRBD1 (6 bases). Here the CDR3 DNA reads TGCAGCGTTCGACAGGCTGAAGCTTTCTTT. The encoded protein is CSVRQAEAFF.